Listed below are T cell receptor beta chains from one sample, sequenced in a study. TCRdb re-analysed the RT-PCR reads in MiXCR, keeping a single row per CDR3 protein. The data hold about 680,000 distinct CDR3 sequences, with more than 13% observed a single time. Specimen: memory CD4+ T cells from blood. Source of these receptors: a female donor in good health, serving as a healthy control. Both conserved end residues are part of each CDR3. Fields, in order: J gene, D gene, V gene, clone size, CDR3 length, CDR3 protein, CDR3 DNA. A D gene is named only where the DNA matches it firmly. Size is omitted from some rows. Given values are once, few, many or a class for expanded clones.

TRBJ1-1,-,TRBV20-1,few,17,CSGGIRGRGTSNTEAFF,TGCAGTGGGGGAATTCGGGGCAGGGGAACGTCGAACACTGAAGCTTTCTTT
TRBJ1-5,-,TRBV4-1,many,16,CASSQARLASNQPQHF,TGCGCCAGCAGCCAAGCCAGGCTGGCGAGCAATCAGCCCCAGCATTTT
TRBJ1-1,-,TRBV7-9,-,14,CASSLGATETEAFF,TGTGCCAGCAGCTTGGGGGCCACGGAAACTGAAGCTTTCTTT
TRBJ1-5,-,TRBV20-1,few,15,CSARDTGGGSQPQHF,TGCAGTGCTAGAGATACGGGGGGGGGGAGTCAGCCCCAGCATTTT
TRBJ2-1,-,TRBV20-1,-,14,CSPEGLDARREQFF,TGCAGCCCTGAGGGACTGGACGCTAGACGAGAGCAGTTCTTC
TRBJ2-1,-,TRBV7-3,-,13,CASSPGGETTQFF,TGTGCCAGCAGCCCGGGGGGCGAAACGACGCAGTTCTTC
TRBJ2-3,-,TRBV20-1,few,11,CSGRITDTQYF,TGCAGTGGGAGGATCACAGATACGCAGTATTTT
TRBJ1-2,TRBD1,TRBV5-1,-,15,CASKDPGQGDYGYTF,TGCGCCAGCAAAGACCCGGGACAGGGGGACTATGGCTACACCTTC
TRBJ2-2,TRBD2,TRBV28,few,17,CASSLVGLAGGSGELFF,TGTGCCAGCAGTTTAGTAGGACTAGCGGGAGGATCCGGGGAGCTGTTTTTT
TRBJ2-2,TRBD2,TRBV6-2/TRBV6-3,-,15,CASRRLAGGPGELFF,TGTGCCAGCAGGAGACTAGCGGGGGGTCCCGGGGAGCTGTTTTTT
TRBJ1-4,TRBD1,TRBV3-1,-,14,CASSPRDSSGKLFF,TGTGCCAGCAGCCCCCGGGACAGCAGCGGAAAACTGTTTTTT
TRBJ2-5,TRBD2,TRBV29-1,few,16,CSVEGRGGVAQETQYF,TGCAGCGTTGAAGGCCGCGGGGGGGTAGCTCAAGAGACCCAGTACTTC
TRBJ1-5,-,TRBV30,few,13,CAWSVQARGAQHF,TGTGCCTGGAGTGTTCAGGCTCGCGGGGCCCAGCATTTT
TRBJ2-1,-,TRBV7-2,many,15,CASSPSPFLGFWQFF,TGTGCCAGCAGCCCGAGCCCCTTTTTAGGGTTCTGGCAGTTCTTC
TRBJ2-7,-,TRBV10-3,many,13,CATLSEQGEGQYF,TGTGCCACCCTTAGTGAACAGGGAGAAGGGCAGTACTTC
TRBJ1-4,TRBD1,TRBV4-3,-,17,CASSRPGTGTTNEKLFF,TGCGCCAGCAGCCGTCCGGGGACAGGAACAACTAATGAAAAACTGTTTTTT
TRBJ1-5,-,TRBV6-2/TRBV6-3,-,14,CASSYTRGDQPQHF,TGTGCCAGCAGCTATACCAGGGGCGATCAGCCCCAGCATTTT
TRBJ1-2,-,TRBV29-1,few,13,CSVDRVGLYGYTF,TGCAGCGTTGACAGGGTTGGACTCTATGGCTACACCTTC
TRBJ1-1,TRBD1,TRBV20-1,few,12,CSAPHGTGEAFF,TGCAGTGCCCCACACGGGACAGGGGAAGCTTTCTTT
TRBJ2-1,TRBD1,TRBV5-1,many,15,CASSPQGAGYNEQFF,TGCGCCAGCAGCCCGCAGGGGGCCGGTTACAATGAGCAGTTCTTC
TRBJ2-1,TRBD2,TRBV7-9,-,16,CASSLAVLAGGDEQFF,TGTGCCAGCAGCTTAGCAGTTTTAGCGGGAGGGGATGAGCAGTTCTTC
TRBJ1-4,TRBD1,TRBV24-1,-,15,CATSEAGGRNEKLFF,TGTGCCACCAGTGAGGCAGGGGGAAGGAATGAAAAACTGTTTTTT
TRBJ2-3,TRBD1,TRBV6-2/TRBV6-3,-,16,CASAGDPGQGADTQYF,TGTGCCAGCGCCGGTGACCCGGGACAGGGGGCAGATACGCAGTATTTT
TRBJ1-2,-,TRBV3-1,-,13,CASSQGGGHGYTF,TGTGCCAGCAGCCAAGGTGGGGGCCATGGCTACACCTTC
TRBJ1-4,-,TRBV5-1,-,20,CASSREAGRYLRVNEEKLFF,TGCGCCAGCAGCCGAGAAGCGGGCCGTTACTTGAGGGTTAATGAAGAAAAACTGTTTTTT
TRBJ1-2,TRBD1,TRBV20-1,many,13,CSAGQGMGFGYTF,TGCAGTGCCGGACAGGGAATGGGCTTTGGCTACACCTTC
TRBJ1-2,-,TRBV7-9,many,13,CASSFGGNDGYTF,TGTGCCAGCAGCTTTGGGGGGAATGATGGCTACACCTTC